This TCR beta chain emerged from a study of T cell responses to AZD1222 COVID-19 vaccine. Overall study findings and caveats: Repertoire samples came only from after the peak T cell response. Baseline seropositivity characterized only a handful of AZD1222 recipients. Reportedly, nearly half the spike-specific TCRs target unmutated variant regions.

As concerns this clone: What it binds is not known.

Sequencing used immunoSEQ multiplex PCR; TCRdb keeps in-frame clones, though not all of them. The sample consists of about 270,000 clones, roughly 93% of them appearing once. Analysis merged second doses at about 4 or about 12 weeks. Per the germline V gene, CDR1 is SGHRS and CDR2 is YFSETQ. CDR3 length equals 17 residues. V was trimmed by 0 bases and J by 8 bases, leaving 21 bases between them. V gene TRBV5-1 combines with J gene TRBJ2-1; a possible D gene is TRBD2 (6 bases). The specimen was peripheral blood, collected 28 days after the second AZD1222 dose. The TCR was taken from an adult who received the AZD1222 COVID-19 vaccine. CDR3 bases: TGCGCCAGCAGCTTGGACACCGGGACCGCCACGGGAGATGAGCAGTTCTTC. Amino acids: CASSLDTGTATGDEQFF.